This entry concerns a single TCR beta chain. No cognate antigen has been identified for it. No base quality information exists; no much larger clone differs at one position. The data originate from a study of T cell changes during pregnancy in multiple sclerosis (dated by TCRdb to between 2018 and 2021). About the investigation overall: In women with multiple sclerosis, the researchers looked at how the T cell repertoire shifted as pregnancy progressed.

Library preparation employed the immunoSEQ multiplex PCR assay. This is the immuneACCESS table as TCRdb keeps it, with only in-frame sequences that have V and J called. A part of the clones is gone; compared with another copy, unresolved V genes explain less than half, and the rest is unexplained. A total of about 92,000 clones appear in this sample, more than 85% of them only once. Approximately 1.5% of the sample comes from the top ten. The germline V gene gives CDR1 as MGHDK and CDR2 as SYGVNS. Relative to germline, V is missing 11 bases and J is missing 1 base, with 11 bases of the junction outside any gene match. From cysteine to phenylalanine, the CDR3 is 16 amino acids long. The DNA shown is the 48-base CDR3, in frame from base 1.

The rearranged chain carries TRBV25-1 and TRBJ2-3; TRBD2 matches 11 bases in the middle. Sequencing used peripheral blood, obtained in the first trimester of pregnancy. The sequence came from a female donor with multiple sclerosis, enrolled in a pregnancy study. The DNA is as follows: TGTGCCGTCGGAACTAGCGGGAGTCGGGGCACAGATACGCAGTATTTT. This codes for CAVGTSGSRGTDTQYF.